This T cell receptor (beta chain) emerged from a study of OX40 agonist ivuxolimab in advanced cancers. Study-wide context: Aged roughly 23 to 85 with a mean of around 60 years, they were approximately 79% male. Whole-study findings and limits: Partial responders receiving 0.1-3.0 mg/kg showed among the lowest clonal expansion. Normalized T-cell clonal expansion was also low in a subset of nonresponders.

The CDR3 is 14 residues long. Deletions cut 3 bases from V and 5 bases from J, with 13 bases between. Germline CDR1 and CDR2: SNHLY and FYNNEI. Sequencing used immunoSEQ multiplex PCR; TCRdb keeps in-frame clones, though not all of them. The sample has about 25,000 clones, roughly four fifths seen once. As concerns this clone: No antigen is known for it.

The chain combines TRBV2 with TRBJ1-1; tentative D call: TRBD1 (5 bases). The sample consisted of CD4+ or CD8+ T cells sorted from blood, taken in a trial of the OX40 agonist ivuxolimab. The sequence derives from an adult with an advanced solid tumor such as melanoma, head and neck, liver or kidney cancer. The DNA of the CDR3 is TGTGCCAGCAGTGAGCAGGGTTGGGGGACTGAAGCTTTCTTT. This codes for CASSEQGWGTEAFF.